Listed here are 8 T cell receptor beta chains from one sample, sequenced in a study of regulatory T cells in long-lasting Graves disease. To make TCR beta libraries, researchers used iRepertoire HTBI primers and Arm-PCR of CDR3 regions. TCRdb passed the multiplex PCR reads through MiXCR, listing each CDR3 protein once. The sample holds roughly 220,000 distinct CDR3 sequences, around 20% seen once. Sample time point: newly diagnosed GD, antithyroid drugs for less than 3 months. There was RNA extracted from PBMCs, and the TCR library was made from it. The source material was peripheral blood mononuclear cells (PBMCs), sampled at new diagnosis, from a patient treated with antithyroid drugs. The origin of the receptors is a female donor with Graves disease.

In its sample, this clonotype was seen once. This chain links TRBV6-5 with TRBJ1-5, with TRBD1 matching over 7 bases. Germline V gene lookup returns CDR1 MNHEY and CDR2 SVGAGI. The CDR3 is 15 amino acids. The junction had 7 bases not matched to a gene; V was cut back by 4 bases and J by 4 bases. The CDR3 sequence: CASSSPGQRNQPQHF. CDR3 nucleotides: TGTGCCAGCAGTTCGCCGGGACAGCGAAATCAGCCCCAGCATTTT.

In its sample, this clonotype was seen many times. The chain couples TRBV12-3 or TRBV12-4 to TRBJ1-4; perhaps TRBD1 as D (5 bases). CDR3 size: 16 residues. Trimming took off 6 bases at V and 8 bases at J, with 22 bases between the two ends. The DNA of the CDR3 is TGTGCCAGCAGCTATCTCGGAAGAGGGGTTGGGGAAAAACTGTTTTTT. Protein: CASSYLGRGVGEKLFF.

This clonotype was detected many times. The rearrangement links TRBV18 to TRBJ1-1; D gene ambiguous. This CDR3 is built from 15 residues. The V gene's germline CDR1 is KGHSH and CDR2 LQKENI. Trimming cost V 1 base and J 5 bases, with 14 bases left between them. The CDR3 nucleotides are TGTGCCAGCTCACCACGGCTCGCGATAGGGACTGAAGCTTTCTTT. It translates to CASSPRLAIGTEAFF.

This clonotype occurred many times. The chain has TRBV7-3 and TRBJ2-3; tentatively, D is TRBD1 (5 bases). There are 15 residues in the CDR3. The V and J ends lost 2 bases and 2 bases respectively, with 11 bases between them. Germline CDR1 reads SGHTA; CDR2 reads FQGTGA. The CDR3 DNA is TGTGCCAGCAGCTTACAGGGCTACAACACAGATACGCAGTATTTT. This codes for CASSLQGYNTDTQYF.

This rearrangement joins TRBV7-2 to TRBJ2-5; 9 positions agree with TRBD1. CDR3 length: 15 residues. The V and J ends lost 1 base and 7 bases, in that order; junction bases with no gene match: 7. Per germline, CDR1 SGHTA and CDR2 FQGNSA. CDR3 sequence reads: CASSLGDRDGGTQYF. CDR3 sequence (DNA): TGTGCCAGCAGCTTAGGGGACAGGGACGGAGGGACCCAGTACTTC. The full variable domain, in which reference TRBV7-2 and TRBJ2-5 provide the parts outside the CDR3, is GAGVSQSPSNKVTEKGKDVELRCDPISGHTALYWYRQSLGQGLEFLIYFQGNSAPDKSGLPSDRFSAERTGGSVSTLTIQRTQQEDSAVYLCASSLGDRDGGTQYFGPGTRLLVL.

The genes are TRBV30 and TRBJ1-2; no reliable D call. V was clipped by 0 bases and J by 5 bases, with 10 bases between them. Germline V gene sequence: CDR1 GTSNPN, CDR2 SVGIG (reference sequence). The CDR3 has 13 amino acids. CDR3 nucleotide sequence: TGTGCCTGGAGTGTACGGCTGTCGTATGGCTACACCTTC. Protein product: CAWSVRLSYGYTF.

This clonotype was observed a few times. In DNA form, the CDR3 reads TGTGCTAGTACACTGGGGCGGGGGACCTACAATGAGCAGTTCTTC. Translated: CASTLGRGTYNEQFF. The chain uses TRBV12-5 and TRBJ2-1, with 7 bases that match TRBD2. Germline CDR1 is LGHNT and CDR2 is FRNRAP. The V and J ends lost 8 bases and 2 bases, in that order; junction bases with no gene match: 9. CDR3 length equals 15 residues.

V and J are TRBV4-3 and TRBJ2-1; D is perhaps TRBD1 (5 bases). Looked up from germline, CDR1 is LGHNA and CDR2 is YSLEER. This CDR3 spans 16 amino acids. Trimming shortened V by 4 bases and J by 7 bases, and 20 bases separated the two germline ends. CDR3 amino acids: CASSLLVRAGMNEQFF. In DNA form, the CDR3 reads TGCGCCAGCAGCCTTCTGGTCAGGGCAGGGATGAATGAGCAGTTCTTC.